This T cell receptor beta chain came from a study of shared clonotypes between healthy human individuals. Findings and limits, study-wide: Generation probabilities of non-shared clonotypes were lower (relative to those shared by all four donors).

There were no recent acute infections or vaccinations among the donors, who were healthy HIV-negative adults. V was pared by 4 bases and J by 6 bases, with 13 bases between. The length of the CDR3 is 15 residues. The germline CDR1 and CDR2 sequences are SNHLY and FYNNEI. How the authors handled the data: In the immunoSEQ data, sequences were junction-only and lacked quality scores, so filtering differed. Only in-frame clones appear in the TCRdb table, and some are missing; sequencing was by immunoSEQ multiplex PCR. That table gives V, J and clone size, and the DNA gave D and trimming. The profile shows 2 million to 2.5 million clones, 85% to 95% of them singletons. Comments on this clone: No antigen is known for it.

The chain couples TRBV2 to TRBJ1-6, with D possibly matching TRBD1 (5 bases). This clonotype originated in a man aged 18 to 35 in good health. Sequenced material: naive CD4+ T cells sorted from blood. As to subset: CD45RA+ positively selected. Written as DNA, the CDR3 is TGTGCCAGCAGTGCAAGGTCAGGGTCTAATTCACCCCTCCACTTT. This codes for CASSARSGSNSPLHF.